The 6 T cell receptor beta chains below were found in one sample sequenced in a study of blood T cell repertoires in COVID-19. Profiled with immunoSEQ multiplex PCR; TCRdb holds only in-frame clones, not every one. The table records approximately 350,000 clones, approximately 90% of them present only once. Sample: peripheral blood. These receptors all come from a woman aged 18-30 years who had recovered from COVID-19.

This rearrangement joins TRBV7-9 to TRBJ1-4; TRBD1 aligns across 7 bases. The germline CDR1 and CDR2 sequences are SEHNR and FQNEAQ (reference sequence). The CDR3 runs to 15 residues. J gave up 3 bases and V 4 bases, and 5 bases lay outside the gene matches. CDR3 sequence: CASSSPGTANEKLFF. In DNA form, the CDR3 reads TGTGCCAGCAGCTCCCCCGGGACAGCTAATGAAAAACTGTTTTTT.

V gene TRBV27 combines with J gene TRBJ2-5; 11 bases are shared with TRBD2. The V segment lost 2 bases and the J segment 4 bases; nucleotides outside the gene matches: 0. This CDR3 has 14 residues. CDR1 is MNHEY, CDR2 SMNVEV, per germline (reference sequence). The CDR3 nucleotides are TGTGCCAGCAGTTTACTAGCGGGAGGAGAGACCCAGTACTTC. Its translation is CASSLLAGGETQYF.

This chain joins TRBV11-3 and TRBJ2-3; perhaps TRBD1 as D (5 bases). This CDR3 is 14 amino acids long. The V end lost 5 bases, the J end lost 0 bases, and 9 bases lay between the germline ends. Germline V CDR1 and CDR2: SGHNT, YENEEA. In DNA form, the CDR3 reads TGTGCCAGCAGCCCGAGACAGAGCACAGATACGCAGTATTTT. This sequence encodes CASSPRQSTDTQYF.

The J gene is TRBJ2-3, the V gene TRBV5-6, with D possibly being TRBD2 (5 bases). There are 16 residues in the CDR3. Trimming took off 0 bases at V and 0 bases at J, with 11 bases between the two ends. Germline V gene sequence: CDR1 SGHDT, CDR2 YYEEEE. For the CDR3, the DNA is TGTGCCAGCAGCTTGGAAAGGAGGACTAGCACAGATACGCAGTATTTT. Translation: CASSLERRTSTDTQYF.

This chain links TRBV21-1 with TRBJ2-7; the table's D call of TRBD2 was not tested on the DNA. TRBV21-1 is termed a pseudogene. CDR3 length: 18 amino acids. The CDR3 spells CASSKVAPSGRGIHEQYV. CDR3 DNA: TGTGCCAGCAGCAAAGTCGCGCCTAGCGGGAGGGGCATCCACGAGCAGTACGTC.

The gene calls are TRBV7-9 and TRBJ2-3; a weak D match, TRBD2 (7 bases). The V and J ends lost 3 bases and 5 bases respectively, with 24 bases between them. This CDR3 is 18 amino acids long. Germline lookup yields CDR1 SEHNR and CDR2 FQNEAQ (reference sequence). In DNA, the CDR3 is TGTGCCAGCAGCTTCAGGGGCGGAGCGGGATCTTTAGGAGATACGCAGTATTTT. Protein sequence: CASSFRGGAGSLGDTQYF.